The source of this TCR beta chain is a study of blood T cell repertoires in COVID-19. Study in general: COVID-19 samples from acute and convalescent phases originated in the United States, Italy and Spain. From T cells, B-cell-depleted T cells, or PBMCs came the material, which was cDNA or gDNA.

Deletions cut 4 bases from V and 0 bases from J, with 19 bases between. The CDR3 runs 17 residues. The germline CDR1 and CDR2 sequences are SGHDT and YYEEEE. As processed by the authors: Scientists estimated how many nucleated cells there were by amplifying reference gene primers. Sequencing was performed with immunoSEQ multiplex PCR; in TCRdb, only in-frame clones are kept and a portion is missing. That table gives V, J and clone size, and the DNA gave D and trimming. The profile covers 250,000 or so clones, with 84% appearing a single time and about 1.6% taken by the ten largest. This chain links TRBV5-6 with TRBJ1-1, with TRBD1 as a possible D gene (5 bases). This receptor was identified in a middle-aged woman who had recovered from COVID-19. The sample consisted of peripheral blood. The chain's CDR3 is CASSPLGGGPMNTEAFF. CDR3 sequence (DNA): TGTGCCAGCAGCCCTCTGGGGGGTGGCCCCATGAACACTGAAGCTTTCTTT.